This T cell receptor (beta chain) was sequenced in a study of T cells in Graves' hyperthyroidism and ophthalmopathy (dated by TCRdb to the late 2010s). About the investigation overall: Peripheral blood was collected at initial diagnosis, before any treatment. To identify TCR V-J signatures that set the groups apart, the researchers used a discovery cohort of 100 patients, made up of some 41 with Graves' ophthalmopathy and 55 to 65 with stable Graves' hyperthyroidism. In more than 5 Graves' hyperthyroidism patients, the study also compared T-cell repertoires from thyroid tissue with T-cell repertoires from blood. Whether ophthalmopathy could be predicted prospectively was tested in an independent validation cohort made up of 18 to 20 hyperthyroidism patients plus 17 patients who later progressed to ophthalmopathy. After blood sampling, hyperthyroidism patients were treated with methimazole at a starting dose of 30 mg daily, and ophthalmopathy patients were treated with high-dose intravenous methylprednisolone. The paper reports TCR Vbeta CDR3 sequencing of more than 120 peripheral blood samples: 40 or so ophthalmopathy, about 75 hyperthyroidism and 17 progressor patients. The 100 or so discovery patients were randomly split 7:3 into training and test sets. Points the paper makes about the study in general: Ophthalmopathy was separated from stable hyperthyroidism by a 13 V-J signature model, with roughly 88% sensitivity and 81% to 83% specificity obtained in cross-validation and 80%/75% obtained in testing. No statistical method was used to fix the sample size in advance, and group allocation was not hidden from the investigators. Blood samples also contained most of the expanded thyroid clonotypes (frequency above 0.001), which suggests that blood repertoires may reflect thyroid immune responses. In validation, the model predicted progression to ophthalmopathy with around 71% sensitivity and less than 80% specificity, a median of about 6 months before onset.

TCR beta CDR3 regions were amplified from RNA transcripts. The TCR CDR3 was subjected to a first round of RT-PCR using the HTBI primer set and the Qiagen OneStep RT-PCR kit. Libraries were constructed in a second round of multiplex PCR, after which size selection and purification were performed. The libraries were sequenced on an Illumina HiSeq2000 using paired-end 100 bp reads. As for how the authors treated the data: SOAPnuke was used to process the raw data, removing reads that contained adapters or uncalled bases, had a mean Phred below 15, or lacked an exact match to the constant primer or identifier. High-quality paired reads were merged with COPE v1.2.5, and unique nucleotide sequences were defined as clonotypes. MiTCR v1.1 was used to align the clonotypes against IMGT TRBV, TRBD and TRBJ reference segments. The analysis was restricted to V-J combinations with a frequency above 0.0001, which together covered around 99% of the repertoires. The TCS score was defined as the ratio of F50 (clonal expansion) to E x V (chaos), calculated using BLOSUM62-based TCRdist between CDR3 peptides within each V-J. Welch's t-statistics and random forest reduced 514 V-J features to roughly 13, which were used in a naive Bayes classifier (R e1071). TCRdb reprocessing: public reads trimmed at Q25 with fastp, clones called with MiXCR, in-frame beta chains kept. Each entry merges the rows of one CDR3 protein and shows their most common DNA and genes. The V and J calls come from TCRdb's annotation, not from the publication. The sample contains hundreds of thousands of distinct CDR3 sequences, around 19% of them found a single time. The ten top clones hold 35% to 40% of the sample.

This clonotype was counted at least ten times. The clone's antigen remains unknown. Within one base of it there is no much larger clone, and no base qualities were kept. CDR1 SGHVS and CDR2 FQNEAQ are derived from the germline V gene. The cysteine opens and the phenylalanine closes a CDR3 of 16 amino acids. Just the 48-base CDR3 DNA is kept, in frame starting at base 1. V is cut by 2 bases and J by 9 bases, and the space between the germline ends is 20 bases. Ophthalmopathy patients had moderately to severely active disease, Clinical Activity Score of at least 3, NOSPECS grade of at least 4, and duration under 3 months. Any patient with an uncontrolled infection, another autoimmune disease, pregnancy or lactation was excluded. Clinical symptoms, serum thyroxine and TRAb, thyroid ultrasound, and orbital computed tomography formed the basis for the diagnoses. Ficoll-Paque density gradient centrifugation was used to isolate PBMCs from 8.5 to 10 ml of fresh peripheral blood. Total RNA was extracted using Trizol reagent, and RNA quality was assessed on an Agilent 2100 Bioanalyzer.

This receptor chain uses TRBV7-8 and TRBJ2-1; TRBD1 is a possible D gene, resting on 5 matching bases. This receptor was obtained from a man aged 45 to 65 with Graves' ophthalmopathy. The sequenced sample consisted of blood. The nucleotide sequence is given as TGTGCCAGCAGCTTACGTTTCCAGCAGGGCAGTAGTGAGCAGTTCTTC. Translated, this gives CASSLRFQQGSSEQFF.